The T cell receptor beta chain described here comes from a study of shared clonotypes between healthy human individuals. CDR1 and CDR2 (germline): SNHLY, FYNNEI. V was pared by 4 bases and J by 4 bases, with 6 bases of the junction left unmatched. The CDR3 covers 15 residues. TCRdb's copy holds only in-frame clones and misses some; the assay was immunoSEQ multiplex PCR. The table has some 630,000 clones, around 72% seen once. The chain carries TRBV2 and TRBJ1-3, with TRBD1 identical over 8 bases. Sequencing was performed on memory CD4+ T cells sorted from blood. Subset here: CD45RA-negative fraction. The clonotype originates from a woman aged 25 to 39 in good health. CDR3 protein: CASSAGQGTGNTIYF. DNA of the CDR3: TGTGCCAGCAGTGCCGGACAGGGTACGGGAAACACCATATATTTT.